The rows below give T cell receptor beta chains drawn from one sample of a study of T-cell reconstitution after alpha-beta-depleted transplantation in children. TCRdb recomputed calls from the PCR reads with MiXCR, one row per CDR3 protein. The table shows 90,000 to 100,000 distinct CDR3 sequences, with around a quarter occurring only once. The source material was PBMCs, sampled before TCRalphabeta/CD19-depleted stem cell transplant. Source of these receptors: a boy between 2 and 10 years old with acute lymphoblastic leukemia, due to receive a stem cell transplant. CDR3s include the opening cysteine and the closing phenylalanine or tryptophan. The D gene is left open where the match is weak. Clone size is not always given. Where it is, it says once, few, many or a class for expanded clones.

TRBV7-6	TRBD1	NA	TRBJ1-4	CASSSRTGGYEKLFF	TGTGCCAGCAGCTCCCGGACAGGGGGCTACGAAAAACTGTTTTTT
TRBV21-1	NA	few	TRBJ2-7	CASSKPQGQRRGDEQYF	TGTGCCAGCAGCAAACCCCAGGGGCAGCGGAGGGGCGACGAGCAGTACTTC
TRBV24-1	TRBD2	NA	TRBJ2-3	CATLDRVSGSPDTQYF	TGTGCCACCCTGGATCGGGTTAGCGGGAGTCCAGATACGCAGTATTTT
TRBV15	NA	NA	TRBJ2-7	CATSRELPLGEQYF	TGTGCCACCAGCAGAGAATTACCCTTGGGGGAGCAGTACTTC
TRBV3-1	NA	NA	TRBJ2-5	CASLDFQETQYF	TGTGCCAGCCTAGATTTCCAAGAGACCCAGTACTTC
TRBV12-3/TRBV12-4	TRBD2	many	TRBJ2-1	CASSGSGLRANEQFF	TGTGCCAGCAGTGGTAGCGGGCTAAGGGCCAATGAGCAGTTCTTC
TRBV12-3/TRBV12-4	NA	NA	TRBJ1-2	CASIRTVDLNYGYTF	TGTGCCAGCATTAGGACAGTAGACCTCAACTATGGCTACACCTTC
TRBV6-4	TRBD2	NA	TRBJ2-1	CASSELAGGPDEQFF	TGTGCCAGCAGTGAACTAGCGGGAGGGCCTGATGAGCAGTTCTTC
TRBV5-1	TRBD1	few	TRBJ2-7	CASSMDPGQESDEQYF	TGCGCCAGCAGTATGGACCCGGGACAGGAGTCGGACGAGCAGTACTTC
TRBV4-1	TRBD2	NA	TRBJ2-7	CASSQGPLAGGEWEQYF	TGCGCCAGCAGTCAAGGCCCTTTAGCGGGAGGAGAGTGGGAGCAGTACTTC
TRBV12-3/TRBV12-4	NA	few	TRBJ1-2	CASSREDSGYTF	TGTGCCAGCAGTCGGGAGGACTCTGGCTACACCTTC
TRBV7-9	NA	NA	TRBJ2-2	CASSFPGELFF	TGTGCCAGCAGCTTCCCCGGGGAGCTGTTTTTT
TRBV27	NA	NA	TRBJ2-7	CASSETHSDEQYF	TGTGCCAGCAGTGAAACACACAGTGACGAGCAGTACTTC
TRBV6-2/TRBV6-3	TRBD1	few	TRBJ2-7	CASLPGQGALTYEQYF	TGTGCCAGCCTCCCGGGACAGGGGGCTTTAACGTACGAGCAGTACTTC
TRBV20-1	NA	few	TRBJ2-1	CSARSGAPNEQFF	TGCAGTGCTAGGAGCGGAGCTCCCAATGAGCAGTTCTTC
TRBV18	NA	few	TRBJ1-3	CASSSQGGTGNTIYF	TGTGCCAGCTCATCCCAAGGGGGAACTGGAAACACCATATATTTT
TRBV9	TRBD2	NA	TRBJ2-3	CASSVAPASGSSDTQYF	TGTGCCAGCAGCGTAGCTCCAGCTAGCGGGAGCTCAGATACGCAGTATTTT
TRBV6-5	TRBD1	once	TRBJ2-7	CASSTSTGAEGGEQYF	TGTGCCAGCAGTACATCGACAGGGGCAGAGGGTGGCGAGCAGTACTTC
TRBV2	NA	NA	TRBJ1-1	CASSEAAYWNTEAFF	TGTGCCAGCAGTGAAGCGGCCTATTGGAACACTGAAGCTTTCTTT
TRBV10-3	TRBD2	NA	TRBJ2-7	CAISESTSGGYEQYF	TGTGCCATCAGTGAGTCGACTAGCGGAGGGTACGAGCAGTACTTC
TRBV3-1	TRBD2	NA	TRBJ2-1	CASSQSGLAGGVEQFF	TGTGCCAGCAGCCAATCGGGACTAGCGGGAGGGGTTGAGCAGTTCTTC
TRBV6-1	TRBD2	NA	TRBJ2-2	CASRGLANIGELFF	TGTGCCAGCAGGGGACTAGCGAACATCGGGGAGCTGTTTTTT
TRBV20-1	NA	few	TRBJ1-2	CSASQGTPTGYTF	TGCAGTGCTAGTCAGGGGACGCCAACGGGCTACACCTTC
TRBV20-1	NA	few	TRBJ2-4	CSAKWGAEPKNIQYF	TGCAGTGCTAAGTGGGGAGCGGAGCCCAAAAACATTCAGTACTTC
TRBV14	TRBD1	NA	TRBJ2-2	CASSLVWTGGLSSNTGELFF	TGTGCCAGCAGCCTCGTTTGGACAGGGGGCTTAAGCTCCAACACCGGGGAGCTGTTTTTT
TRBV6-2/TRBV6-3	NA	few	TRBJ2-3	CASRVLGGTDTQYF	TGTGCCAGCAGGGTTCTTGGGGGCACAGATACGCAGTATTTT
TRBV7-8	NA	NA	TRBJ2-7	CASSLRSSAAYEQYF	TGTGCCAGCAGCTTAAGGTCTAGCGCAGCCTACGAGCAGTACTTC
TRBV27	NA	few	TRBJ1-1	CASSLVRNTEAFF	TGTGCCAGCAGTTTAGTTCGGAACACTGAAGCTTTCTTT
TRBV9	NA	few	TRBJ2-3	CASSPTYGESTDTQYF	TGTGCCAGCAGCCCAACCTATGGAGAAAGCACAGATACGCAGTATTTT
TRBV20-1	TRBD2	many	TRBJ2-3	CSAVGLAERPSTDTQYF	TGCAGTGCTGTGGGACTAGCGGAGAGACCTAGCACAGATACGCAGTATTTT
TRBV25-1	TRBD1	NA	TRBJ2-1	CASSASTGTVSYNEQFF	TGTGCCAGCAGTGCCAGCACCGGGACAGTCTCCTACAATGAGCAGTTCTTC
TRBV28	NA	NA	TRBJ2-2	CASALRRANTGELFF	TGTGCCAGCGCCCTCCGACGGGCGAACACCGGGGAGCTGTTTTTT
TRBV20-1	TRBD2	NA	TRBJ2-7	CSARDLGSGIYEQYF	TGCAGTGCTAGAGATCTAGGTAGCGGGATCTACGAGCAGTACTTC
TRBV6-1	NA	many	TRBJ1-1	CASRGPGVSTEAFF	TGTGCCAGCAGGGGGCCAGGGGTTTCCACTGAAGCTTTCTTT
TRBV5-1	TRBD2	NA	TRBJ2-5	CASSILAGVETQYF	TGCGCCAGCAGCATACTAGCGGGTGTGGAGACCCAGTACTTC
TRBV9	NA	NA	TRBJ2-3	CASSVDPTAVNTDTQYF	TGTGCCAGCAGCGTAGACCCTACTGCCGTTAACACAGATACGCAGTATTTT